This note documents a single T cell receptor beta chain sequence. Its specificity is not known. Assay used: immunoSEQ multiplex PCR; TCRdb lists only in-frame clones, some missing. The sample shows tens of thousands of clones, 88% of them seen only once. The data derive from a study of cytomegalovirus exposure and HLA in healthy donors. Regarding the study as a whole: Cytomegalovirus status was reportedly diagnosed by the classifier with high sensitivity and specificity.

The V gene's germline CDR1 is MNHNS and CDR2 SASEGT. The V end was cut by 6 bases, the J end by 0 bases, with 9 bases between. The CDR3 has 14 amino acids. The gene calls are TRBV6-1 and TRBJ2-1; TRBD1 is a possible D gene (5 bases). This TCR was recovered from a woman between 25 and 40 years old in good health and CMV-seronegative. The sample taken for sequencing was PBMCs. CDR3 coding DNA: TGTGCCAGCAGGGGGCCGACCTCCTACAATGAGCAGTTCTTC. The encoded protein is CASRGPTSYNEQFF.